This T cell receptor (beta chain) was sequenced in a study of control samples from healthy donors and cancer patients. Germline CDR1 reads SGHRS; CDR2 reads YFSETQ. V dropped 4 bases and J dropped 2 bases, with 12 bases sitting between them. The CDR3 is 14 residues long. This table comes from immunoSEQ multiplex PCR, and its TCRdb copy is limited to in-frame clones, with some not included. This table holds more than 95,000 clones, 83% found once. This chain connects TRBV5-1 to TRBJ1-2; D not resolved. Sequencing used blood. The source is a woman aged 50 to 60 in good health. The CDR3 nucleotides are TGCGCCAGCAGCCAGGACGATTACAACTATGGCTACACCTTC. Amino acids: CASSQDDYNYGYTF.